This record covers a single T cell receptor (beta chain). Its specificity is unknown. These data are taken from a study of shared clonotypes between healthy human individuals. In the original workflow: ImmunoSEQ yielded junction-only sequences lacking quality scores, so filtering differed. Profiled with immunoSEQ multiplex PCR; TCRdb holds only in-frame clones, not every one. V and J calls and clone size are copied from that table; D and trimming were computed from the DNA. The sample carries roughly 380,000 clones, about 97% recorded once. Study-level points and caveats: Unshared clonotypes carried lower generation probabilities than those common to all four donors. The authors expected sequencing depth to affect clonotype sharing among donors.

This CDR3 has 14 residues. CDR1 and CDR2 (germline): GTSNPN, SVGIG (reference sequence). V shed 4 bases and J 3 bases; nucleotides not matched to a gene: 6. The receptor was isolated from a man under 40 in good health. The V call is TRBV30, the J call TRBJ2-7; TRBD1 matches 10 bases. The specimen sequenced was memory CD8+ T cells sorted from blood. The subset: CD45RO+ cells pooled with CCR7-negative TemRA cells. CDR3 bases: TGTGCCTGGAATCGCCGGGACAGGGGCTACGAGCAGTACTTC. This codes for CAWNRRDRGYEQYF.